This entry is about one TCR beta chain. What it recognizes is unknown. With 60 Vbeta and 13 Jbeta primers, the PCR was carried out. Here immunoSEQ multiplex PCR was the method, and the copy in TCRdb shows in-frame clones only, minus some. This sample yields over 150,000 clones, of which around 72% are seen a single time; 2.5% to 4% belongs to the top ten. The sample originates from a study of cytomegalovirus exposure and HLA in healthy donors. Across the whole study: Genotyping showed roughly 86% of approximately 430 donors falling in the Caucasian-associated ancestry cluster.

General observations from the study: Associated with cytomegalovirus, according to the listing, were 170 or so TCR beta chains. Immune exposure data for these donors was limited to CMV serostatus. Later analysis suggested links between common viral pathogens and several top significant clusters.

Sequenced sample: PBMCs. The origin of this receptor is a woman in her forties or fifties in good health and CMV-seropositive.

This CDR3 is CASSLDSINEQPQHF. The CDR3, as DNA: TGTGCCAGCAGCTTAGACAGCATCAACGAACAGCCCCAGCATTTT. The V call is TRBV2, the J call TRBJ1-5; D perhaps matches TRBD1 (5 bases). Trimming took 6 bases from V and 7 from J, leaving 19 bases between them. This CDR3 is built from 15 residues. Germline CDR1 is SNHLY and CDR2 is FYNNEI. The complete variable domain, with remaining parts taken from reference TRBV2 and TRBJ1-5, reads EPEVTQTPSHQVTQMGQEVILRCVPISNHLYFYWYRQILGQKVEFLVSFYNNEISEKSEIFDDQFSVERPDGSNFTLKIRSTKLEDSAMYFCASSLDSINEQPQHFGDGTRLSIL.